This TCR beta chain appears in the sequencing data of a study of blood T cell repertoires in COVID-19. Germline CDR1 reads SGHTA; CDR2 reads FQGNSA. CDR3 size: 14 residues. V lost 0 bases and J 2 bases, leaving 7 bases between the germline ends. Some clones are missing from TCRdb's copy, which holds only in-frame ones; the method was immunoSEQ multiplex PCR. The table lists some 150,000 clones, around 80% of them singletons. Sequenced: peripheral blood. The chain has TRBV7-2 and TRBJ2-5; no clear D gene. The sequence came from a human donor in a cohort sampled during active COVID-19. CDR3 residues: CASSLAVTQETQYF. The CDR3 DNA reads as TGTGCCAGCAGCTTAGCAGTCACTCAAGAGACCCAGTACTTC. Variable domain in full (rest from reference TRBV7-2 and TRBJ2-5): GAGVSQSPSNKVTEKGKDVELRCDPISGHTALYWYRQSLGQGLEFLIYFQGNSAPDKSGLPSDRFSAERTGGSVSTLTIQRTQQEDSAVYLCASSLAVTQETQYFGPGTRLLVL.